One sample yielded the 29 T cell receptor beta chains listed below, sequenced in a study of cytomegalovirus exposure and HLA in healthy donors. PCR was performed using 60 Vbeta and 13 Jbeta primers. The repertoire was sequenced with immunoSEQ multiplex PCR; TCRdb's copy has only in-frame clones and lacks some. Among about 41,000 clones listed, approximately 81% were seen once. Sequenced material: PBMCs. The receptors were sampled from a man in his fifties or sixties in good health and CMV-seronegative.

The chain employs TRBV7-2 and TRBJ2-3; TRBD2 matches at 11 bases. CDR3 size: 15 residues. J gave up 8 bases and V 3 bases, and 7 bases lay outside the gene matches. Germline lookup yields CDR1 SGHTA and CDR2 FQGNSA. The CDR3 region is CASSLSSGRSGTQYF. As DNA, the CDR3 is TGTGCCAGCAGCTTGTCTAGCGGGAGGTCCGGTACGCAGTATTTT. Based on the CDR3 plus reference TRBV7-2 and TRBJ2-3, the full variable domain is GAGVSQSPSNKVTEKGKDVELRCDPISGHTALYWYRQSLGQGLEFLIYFQGNSAPDKSGLPSDRFSAERTGGSVSTLTIQRTQQEDSAVYLCASSLSSGRSGTQYFGPGTRLTVL.

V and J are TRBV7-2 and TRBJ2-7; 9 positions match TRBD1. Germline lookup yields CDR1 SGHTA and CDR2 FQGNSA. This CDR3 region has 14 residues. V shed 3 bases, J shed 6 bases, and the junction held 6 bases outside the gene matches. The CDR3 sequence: CASSFRTGGGEQYF. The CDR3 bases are TGTGCCAGCAGCTTTCGTACAGGGGGCGGCGAGCAGTACTTC.

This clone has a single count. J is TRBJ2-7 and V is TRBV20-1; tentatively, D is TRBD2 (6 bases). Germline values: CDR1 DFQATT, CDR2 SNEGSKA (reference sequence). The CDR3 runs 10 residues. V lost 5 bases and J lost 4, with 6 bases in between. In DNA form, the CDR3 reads TGCAGTGCTGGGGGGTACGAGCAGTACTTC. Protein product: CSAGGYEQYF.

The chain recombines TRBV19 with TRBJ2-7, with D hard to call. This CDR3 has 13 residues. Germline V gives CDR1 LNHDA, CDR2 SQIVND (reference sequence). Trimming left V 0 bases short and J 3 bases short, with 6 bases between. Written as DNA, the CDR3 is TGTGCCAGTAGTATAGATCTCGGCTACGAGCAGTACTTC. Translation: CASSIDLGYEQYF.

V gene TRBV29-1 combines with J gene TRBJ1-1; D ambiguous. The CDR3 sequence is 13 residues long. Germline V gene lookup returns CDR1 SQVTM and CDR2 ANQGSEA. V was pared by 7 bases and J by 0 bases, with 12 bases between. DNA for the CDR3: TGCAGCGCCACTTCTTCTTTGAACACTGAAGCTTTCTTT. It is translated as CSATSSLNTEAFF.

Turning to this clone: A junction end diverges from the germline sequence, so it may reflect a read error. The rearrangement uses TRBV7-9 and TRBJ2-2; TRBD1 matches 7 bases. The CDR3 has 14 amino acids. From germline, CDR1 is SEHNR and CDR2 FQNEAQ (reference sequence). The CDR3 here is CSSSQTGTPGELFF. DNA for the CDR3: TGTTCCAGCAGTCAGACAGGGACGCCCGGGGAGCTGTTTTTT. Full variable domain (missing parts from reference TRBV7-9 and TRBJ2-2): DTGVSQNPRHKITKRGQNVTFRCDPISEHNRLYWYRQTLGQGPEFLTYFQNEAQLEKSRLLSDRFSAERPKGSFSTLEIQRTEQGDSAMYLCSSSQTGTPGELFFGEGSRLTVL.

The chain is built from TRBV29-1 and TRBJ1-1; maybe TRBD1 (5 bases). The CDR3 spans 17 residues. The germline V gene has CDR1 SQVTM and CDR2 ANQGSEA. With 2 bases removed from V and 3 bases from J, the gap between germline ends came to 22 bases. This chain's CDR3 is CSVENRPGTFSDTEAFF. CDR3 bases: TGCAGCGTTGAAAACCGTCCCGGGACTTTTTCGGACACTGAAGCTTTCTTT.

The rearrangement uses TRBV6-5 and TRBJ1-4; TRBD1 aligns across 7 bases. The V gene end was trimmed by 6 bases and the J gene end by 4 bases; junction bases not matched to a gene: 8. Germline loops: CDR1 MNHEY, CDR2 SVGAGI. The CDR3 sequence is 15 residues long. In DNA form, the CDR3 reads TGTGCCAGCAGGACAACAGGGGAAATTAATGAAAAACTGTTTTTT. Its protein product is CASRTTGEINEKLFF.

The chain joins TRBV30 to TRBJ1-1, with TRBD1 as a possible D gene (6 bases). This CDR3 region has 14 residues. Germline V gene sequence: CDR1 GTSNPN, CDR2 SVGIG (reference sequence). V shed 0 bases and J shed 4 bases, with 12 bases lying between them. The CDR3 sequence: CAWSVQGGGTEAFF. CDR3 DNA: TGTGCCTGGAGTGTACAGGGAGGGGGCACTGAAGCTTTCTTT.

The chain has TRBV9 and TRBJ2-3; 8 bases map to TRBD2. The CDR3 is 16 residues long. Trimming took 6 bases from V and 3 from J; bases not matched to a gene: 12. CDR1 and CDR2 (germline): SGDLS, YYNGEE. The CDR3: CASNTPGGAVTDTQYF. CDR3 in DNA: TGTGCCAGCAACACGCCCGGGGGGGCGGTAACAGATACGCAGTATTTT. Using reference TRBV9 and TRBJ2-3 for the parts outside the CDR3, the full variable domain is DSGVTQTPKHLITATGQRVTLRCSPRSGDLSVYWYQQSLDQGLQFLIQYYNGEERAKGNILERFSAQQFPDLHSELNLSSLELGDSALYFCASNTPGGAVTDTQYFGPGTRLTVL.

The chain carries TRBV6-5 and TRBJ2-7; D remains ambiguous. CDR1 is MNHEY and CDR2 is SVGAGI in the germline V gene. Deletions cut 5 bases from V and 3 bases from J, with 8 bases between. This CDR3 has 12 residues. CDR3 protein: CASSEAGYEQYF. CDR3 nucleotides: TGTGCCAGCAGTGAAGCCGGCTACGAGCAGTACTTC.

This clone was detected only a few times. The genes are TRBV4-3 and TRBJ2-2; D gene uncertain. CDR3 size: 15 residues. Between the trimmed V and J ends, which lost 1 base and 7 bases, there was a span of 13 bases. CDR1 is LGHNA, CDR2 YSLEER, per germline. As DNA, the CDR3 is TGCGCCAGCAGCCAAGGGTACTATGATATCGGGGAGCTGTTTTTT. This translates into CASSQGYYDIGELFF.

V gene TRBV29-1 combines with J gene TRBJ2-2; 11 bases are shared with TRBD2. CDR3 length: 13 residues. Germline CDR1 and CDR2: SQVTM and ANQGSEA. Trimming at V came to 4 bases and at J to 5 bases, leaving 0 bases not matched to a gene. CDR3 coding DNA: TGCAGCGTTGGACTAGCGGGGACCGGGGAGCTGTTTTTT. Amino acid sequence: CSVGLAGTGELFF.

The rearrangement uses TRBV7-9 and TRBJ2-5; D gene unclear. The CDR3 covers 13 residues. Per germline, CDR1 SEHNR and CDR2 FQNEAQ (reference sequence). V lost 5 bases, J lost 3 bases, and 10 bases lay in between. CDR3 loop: CASSPGTEETQYF. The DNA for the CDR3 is TGTGCCAGCAGCCCTGGCACAGAAGAGACCCAGTACTTC.

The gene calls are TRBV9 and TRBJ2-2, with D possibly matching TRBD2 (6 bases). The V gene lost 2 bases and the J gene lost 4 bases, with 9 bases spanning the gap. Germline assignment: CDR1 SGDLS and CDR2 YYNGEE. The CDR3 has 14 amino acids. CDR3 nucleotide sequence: TGTGCCAGCAGCGTTGGGGGAGGCACCGGGGAGCTGTTTTTT. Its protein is CASSVGGGTGELFF.

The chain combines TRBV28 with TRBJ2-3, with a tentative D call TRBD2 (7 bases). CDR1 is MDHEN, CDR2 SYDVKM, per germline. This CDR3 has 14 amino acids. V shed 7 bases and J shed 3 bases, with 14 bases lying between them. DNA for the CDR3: TGTGCCAGCAAGGAAGGGGGGGAGACAGATACGCAGTATTTT. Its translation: CASKEGGETDTQYF. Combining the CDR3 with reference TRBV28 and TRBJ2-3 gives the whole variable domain DVKVTQSSRYLVKRTGEKVFLECVQDMDHENMFWYRQDPGLGLRLIYFSYDVKMKEKGDIPEGYSVSREKKERFSLILESASTNQTSMYLCASKEGGETDTQYFGPGTRLTVL.

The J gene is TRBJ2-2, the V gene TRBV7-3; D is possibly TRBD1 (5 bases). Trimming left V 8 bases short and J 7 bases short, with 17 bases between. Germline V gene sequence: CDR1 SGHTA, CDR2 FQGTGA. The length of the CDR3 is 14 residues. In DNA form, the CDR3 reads TGTGCCAGCGCCCCCACAGGTGTAGGCGGGGAGCTGTTTTTT. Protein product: CASAPTGVGGELFF.

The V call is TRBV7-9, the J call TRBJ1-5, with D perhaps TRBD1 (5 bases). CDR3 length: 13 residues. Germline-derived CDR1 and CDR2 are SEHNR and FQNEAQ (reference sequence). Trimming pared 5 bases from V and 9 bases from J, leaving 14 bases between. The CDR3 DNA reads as TGTGCCAGCAGCCCCTCAGGGTTGGGGCCCCAGCATTTT. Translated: CASSPSGLGPQHF.

The CDR3 sequence: CASTPTGLSYEQYF. DNA for the CDR3: TGTGCCAGTACTCCGACAGGCCTCTCCTACGAGCAGTACTTC. V usage is TRBV19 and J usage is TRBJ2-7, with D maybe TRBD1 (6 bases). The CDR3 contains 14 residues. Germline CDR1 and CDR2: LNHDA and SQIVND (reference sequence). V was pared by 7 bases and J by 0 bases, with 13 bases between. The complete variable domain, with remaining parts taken from reference TRBV19 and TRBJ2-7, reads DGGITQSPKYLFRKEGQNVTLSCEQNLNHDAMYWYRQDPGQGLRLIYYSQIVNDFQKGDIAEGYSVSREKKESFPLTVTSAQKNPTAFYLCASTPTGLSYEQYFGPGTRLTVT.

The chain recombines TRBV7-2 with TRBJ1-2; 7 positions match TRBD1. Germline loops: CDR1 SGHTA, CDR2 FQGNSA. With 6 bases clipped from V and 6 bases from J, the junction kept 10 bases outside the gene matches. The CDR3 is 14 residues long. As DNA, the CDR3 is TGTGCCAGCAGTTCGGGACAGTTTTTCCATGGCTACACCTTC. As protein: CASSSGQFFHGYTF.

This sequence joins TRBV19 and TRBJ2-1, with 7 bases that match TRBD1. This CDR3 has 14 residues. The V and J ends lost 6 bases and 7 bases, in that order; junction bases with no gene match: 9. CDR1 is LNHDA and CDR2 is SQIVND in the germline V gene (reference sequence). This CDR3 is CASSRGMGVNEQFF. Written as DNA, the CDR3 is TGTGCCAGTAGCAGGGGGATGGGTGTAAATGAGCAGTTCTTC.

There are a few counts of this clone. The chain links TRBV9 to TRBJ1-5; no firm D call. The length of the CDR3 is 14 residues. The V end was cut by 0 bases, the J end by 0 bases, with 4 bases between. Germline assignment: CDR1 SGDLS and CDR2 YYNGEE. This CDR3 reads CASSVDGSNQPQHF. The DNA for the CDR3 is TGTGCCAGCAGCGTAGACGGTAGCAATCAGCCCCAGCATTTT. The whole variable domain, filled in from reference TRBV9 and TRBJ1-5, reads DSGVTQTPKHLITATGQRVTLRCSPRSGDLSVYWYQQSLDQGLQFLIQYYNGEERAKGNILERFSAQQFPDLHSELNLSSLELGDSALYFCASSVDGSNQPQHFGDGTRLSIL.

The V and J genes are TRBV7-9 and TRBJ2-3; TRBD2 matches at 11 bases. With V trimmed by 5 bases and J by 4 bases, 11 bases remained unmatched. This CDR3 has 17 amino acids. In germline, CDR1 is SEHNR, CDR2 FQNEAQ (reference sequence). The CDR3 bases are TGTGCCAGCAGCCCCCGGGGTAGCGGGGGGGCCGCAGATACGCAGTATTTT. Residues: CASSPRGSGGAADTQYF.

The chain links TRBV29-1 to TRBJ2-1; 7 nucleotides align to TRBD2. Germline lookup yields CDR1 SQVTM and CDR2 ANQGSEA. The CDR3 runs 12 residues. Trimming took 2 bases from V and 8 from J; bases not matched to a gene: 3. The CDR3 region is CSVETSVYEQFF. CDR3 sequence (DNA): TGCAGCGTTGAAACTAGCGTTTATGAGCAGTTCTTC.

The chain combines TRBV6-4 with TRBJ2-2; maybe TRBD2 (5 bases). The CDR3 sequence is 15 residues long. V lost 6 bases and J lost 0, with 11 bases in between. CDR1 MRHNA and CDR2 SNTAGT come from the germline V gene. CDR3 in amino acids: CASSRTSTNTGELFF. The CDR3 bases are TGTGCCAGCAGCCGGACTTCCACGAACACCGGGGAGCTGTTTTTT.

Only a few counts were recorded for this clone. The CDR3 loop reads CASAPAEANSPLHF. As DNA, the CDR3 is TGCGCCAGCGCCCCGGCCGAGGCTAATTCACCCCTCCACTTT. The rearrangement uses TRBV5-1 and TRBJ1-6; no clear D gene. The germline CDR1 and CDR2 sequences are SGHRS and YFSETQ. Trimming left V 7 bases short and J 6 bases short, with 14 bases between. The CDR3 extends over 14 amino acids.

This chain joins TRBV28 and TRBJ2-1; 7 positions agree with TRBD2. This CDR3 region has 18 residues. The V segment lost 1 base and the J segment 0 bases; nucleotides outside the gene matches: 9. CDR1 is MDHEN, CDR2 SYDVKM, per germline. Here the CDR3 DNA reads TGTGCCAGCAGTTTATCCTCGCGGGAGCCTTCCTCCTACAATGAGCAGTTCTTC. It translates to CASSLSSREPSSYNEQFF. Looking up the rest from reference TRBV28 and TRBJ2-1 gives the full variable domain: DVKVTQSSRYLVKRTGEKVFLECVQDMDHENMFWYRQDPGLGLRLIYFSYDVKMKEKGDIPEGYSVSREKKERFSLILESASTNQTSMYLCASSLSSREPSSYNEQFFGPGTRLTVL.

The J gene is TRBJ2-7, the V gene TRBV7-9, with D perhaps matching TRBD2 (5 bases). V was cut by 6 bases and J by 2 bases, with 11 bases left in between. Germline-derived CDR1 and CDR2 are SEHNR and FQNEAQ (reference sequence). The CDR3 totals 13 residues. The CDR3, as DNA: TGTGCCAGCAGTGGTAGCGTGACCTACGAGCAGTACTTC. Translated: CASSGSVTYEQYF.

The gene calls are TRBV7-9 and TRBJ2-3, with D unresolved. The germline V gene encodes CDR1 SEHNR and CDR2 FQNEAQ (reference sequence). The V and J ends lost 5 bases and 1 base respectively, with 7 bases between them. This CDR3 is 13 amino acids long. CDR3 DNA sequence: TGTGCCAGCAGCATACTCCGCACAGATACGCAGTATTTT. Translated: CASSILRTDTQYF.